The present T cell receptor (beta chain) was sequenced within a study of blood T cells in healthy people across ages. PCR was performed a second time for about 7 to 11 cycles using a sample-barcoded 5' primer and a J-beta primer mix. TCRdb re-called the 5' RACE reads with MiXCR, one entry per CDR3 protein. The sample contains approximately 780,000 distinct CDR3 sequences, more than 25% of which appear only once. In this sample, this clonotype turned up a few times. Trimming removed 0 bases from V and 0 bases from J, with 9 bases in between. Germline CDR1 is LGHDT and CDR2 is YNNKEL (reference sequence). The CDR3 spans 16 residues. These data were likewise used in another study, on T cells of mothers and their children.

Sequenced material: blood. The gene calls are TRBV3-1 and TRBJ1-3; D may be TRBD1 (5 bases). This TCR came from a boy between 5 and 17 years old in good health. The CDR3 DNA reads TGTGCCAGCAGCCAAGATGCGGGGCACTCTGGAAACACCATATATTTT. Residues: CASSQDAGHSGNTIYF.